The clone carrying this T cell receptor beta chain was picked up many times. As yet, its antigen is unknown. Moderately to severely active ophthalmopathy under 3 months, CAS at least 3, NOSPECS at least 4. PBMCs were isolated from a roughly 9.3 ml sample of fresh peripheral blood. The data derive from a study of Graves' ophthalmopathy and Graves' hyperthyroidism. In the study overall: Specimen type is peripheral blood, obtained at initial diagnosis before any treatment.

Scientists amplified the TCR beta CDR3 regions from RNA transcripts. The authors performed first-round RT-PCR with HTBI primers and then a second-round multiplex PCR. MiXCR, applied by TCRdb to the multiplex PCR reads, yields one record per CDR3 protein. The profile shows around 660,000 distinct CDR3 sequences, about two fifths of them singletons. Whole-study findings and limits: Most thyroid clonotypes expanded beyond 0.001 frequency were also found in blood.

V lost 0 bases and J 1 base, leaving 9 bases between the germline ends. The length of the CDR3 is 14 residues. Germline V gene sequence: CDR1 DFQATT, CDR2 SNEGSKA (reference sequence). The chain recombines TRBV20-1 with TRBJ1-2, with TRBD1 as a possible D gene (5 bases). This receptor was obtained from an adult man with Graves' ophthalmopathy. What was sequenced was peripheral blood. CDR3 DNA sequence: TGCAGTGCTAGAGACGGGGACCATAACTATGGCTACACCTTC. It encodes CSARDGDHNYGYTF.